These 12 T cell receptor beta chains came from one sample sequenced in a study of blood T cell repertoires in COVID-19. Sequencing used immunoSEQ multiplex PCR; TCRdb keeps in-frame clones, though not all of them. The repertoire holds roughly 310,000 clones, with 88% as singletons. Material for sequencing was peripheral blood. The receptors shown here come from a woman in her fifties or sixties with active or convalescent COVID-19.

The CDR3 spells CASRTGTSGTDTQYF. The CDR3 coding sequence is TGTGCCAGCAGAACCGGGACTAGCGGCACAGATACGCAGTATTTT. This sequence joins TRBV6-5 and TRBJ2-3; 10 bases map to TRBD2. Germline CDR1 and CDR2: MNHEY and SVGAGI. The CDR3 length is 15 residues. Trimming cost V 6 bases and J 1 base; bases outside gene matches: 4.

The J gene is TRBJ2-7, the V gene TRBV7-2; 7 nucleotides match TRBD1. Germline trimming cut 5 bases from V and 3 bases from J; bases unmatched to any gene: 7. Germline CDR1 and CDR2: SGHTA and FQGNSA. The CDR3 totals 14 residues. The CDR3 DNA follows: TGTGCCAGCAGCCTGTCACACAGGGGCTACGAGCAGTACTTC. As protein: CASSLSHRGYEQYF.

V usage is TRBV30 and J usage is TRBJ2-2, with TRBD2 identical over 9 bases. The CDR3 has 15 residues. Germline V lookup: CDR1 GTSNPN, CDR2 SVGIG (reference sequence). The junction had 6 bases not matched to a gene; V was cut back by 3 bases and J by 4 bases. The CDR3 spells CAWRITSGFTGELFF. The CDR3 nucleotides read TGTGCCTGGAGGATCACTAGCGGGTTCACCGGGGAGCTGTTTTTT. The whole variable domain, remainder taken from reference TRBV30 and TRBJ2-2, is SQTIHQWPATLVQPVGSPLSLECTVEGTSNPNLYWYRQAAGRGLQLLFYSVGIGQISSEVPQNLSASRPQDRQFILSSKKLLLSDSGFYLCAWRITSGFTGELFFGEGSRLTVL.

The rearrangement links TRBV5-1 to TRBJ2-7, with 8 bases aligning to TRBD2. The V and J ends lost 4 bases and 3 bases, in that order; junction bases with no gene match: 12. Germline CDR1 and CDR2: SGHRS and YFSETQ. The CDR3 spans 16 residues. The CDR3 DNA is TGCGCCAGCAGCGTTGGAGGGCTAGCGGGCCTCTACGAGCAGTACTTC. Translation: CASSVGGLAGLYEQYF.

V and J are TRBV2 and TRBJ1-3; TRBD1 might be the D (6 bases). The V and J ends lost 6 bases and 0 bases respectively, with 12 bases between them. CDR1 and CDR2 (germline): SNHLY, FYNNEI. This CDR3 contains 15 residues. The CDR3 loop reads CASSEPGASGNTIYF. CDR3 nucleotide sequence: TGTGCCAGCAGCGAGCCAGGGGCCTCTGGAAACACCATATATTTT.

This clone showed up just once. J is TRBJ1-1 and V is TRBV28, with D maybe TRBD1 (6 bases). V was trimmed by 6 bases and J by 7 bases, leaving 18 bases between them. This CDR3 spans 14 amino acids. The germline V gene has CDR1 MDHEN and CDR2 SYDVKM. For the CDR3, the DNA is TGTGCCAGCAGCCCTGCCGGACAGATACTTGAAGCTTTCTTT. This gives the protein CASSPAGQILEAFF.

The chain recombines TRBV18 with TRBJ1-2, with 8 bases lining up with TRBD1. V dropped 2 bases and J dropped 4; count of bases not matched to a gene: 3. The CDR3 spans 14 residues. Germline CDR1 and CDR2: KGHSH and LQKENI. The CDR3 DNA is TGTGCCAGCTCACCAAGGACAGGGAGCTATGGCTACACCTTC. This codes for CASSPRTGSYGYTF.

The CDR3 DNA reads TGTGCCAGCAGTTACTACGCAAGGGGGGGGAATCAGCCCCAGCATTTT. It yields the protein CASSYYARGGNQPQHF. The rearrangement joins TRBV6-6 to TRBJ1-5; D perhaps matches TRBD1 (6 bases). The germline V gene encodes CDR1 MNHNY and CDR2 SVGAGI (reference sequence). The V end lost 1 base, the J end lost 4 bases, and 14 bases lay between the germline ends. CDR3 size: 16 residues.

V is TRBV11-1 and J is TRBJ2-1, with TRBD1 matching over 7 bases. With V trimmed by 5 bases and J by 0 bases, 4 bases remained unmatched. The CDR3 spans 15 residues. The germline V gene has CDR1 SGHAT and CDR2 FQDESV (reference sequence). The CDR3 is CASSIRQGSYNEQFF. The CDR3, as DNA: TGTGCCAGCAGCATCCGACAGGGCTCCTACAATGAGCAGTTCTTC.

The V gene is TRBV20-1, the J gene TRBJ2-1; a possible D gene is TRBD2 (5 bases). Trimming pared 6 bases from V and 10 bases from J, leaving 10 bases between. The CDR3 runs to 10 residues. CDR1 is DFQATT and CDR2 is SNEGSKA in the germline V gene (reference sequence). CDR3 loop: CSAERGEQFF. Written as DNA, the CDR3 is TGCAGTGCGGAGAGAGGGGAGCAGTTCTTC.

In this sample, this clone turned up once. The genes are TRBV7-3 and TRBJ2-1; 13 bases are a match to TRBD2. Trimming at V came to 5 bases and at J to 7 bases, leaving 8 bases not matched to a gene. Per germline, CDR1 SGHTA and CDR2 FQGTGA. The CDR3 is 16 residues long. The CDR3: CASSPLRTSGSNEQFF. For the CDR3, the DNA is TGTGCCAGCAGCCCCCTTCGGACTAGCGGGAGTAATGAGCAGTTCTTC. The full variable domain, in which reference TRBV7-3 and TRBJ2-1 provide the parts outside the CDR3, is GAGVSQTPSNKVTEKGKYVELRCDPISGHTALYWYRQSLGQGPEFLIYFQGTGAADDSGLPNDRFFAVRPEGSVSTLKIQRTERGDSAVYLCASSPLRTSGSNEQFFGPGTRLTVL.

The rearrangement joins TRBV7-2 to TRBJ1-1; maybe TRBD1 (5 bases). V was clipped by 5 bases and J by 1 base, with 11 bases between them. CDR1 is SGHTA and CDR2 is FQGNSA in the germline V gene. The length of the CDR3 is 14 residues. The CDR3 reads CASSRDSWNTEAFF. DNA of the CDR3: TGTGCCAGCAGCCGCGACAGTTGGAACACTGAAGCTTTCTTT.